This T cell receptor beta chain was found in a study of blood T cell repertoires in COVID-19. Looking at the study overall: The United States, Italy and Spain supplied acute and convalescent COVID-19 samples. PBMCs, B-cell-depleted T cells, or T cells provided the cDNA or gDNA that made up the material.

V was trimmed by 7 bases and J by 1 base, leaving 23 bases between them. CDR3 length: 17 residues. Looked up from germline, CDR1 is SGHDT and CDR2 is YYEEEE. Per the authors' pipeline: Amplified reference gene primers provided the basis for estimating nucleated cell counts. Libraries were prepared by immunoSEQ multiplex PCR; TCRdb keeps only in-frame clonotypes and omits some of them. The V and J calls and clone size come from that table; D and trimming were worked out from the DNA. The sample yields about 220,000 clones, less than 85% seen once. Sequences were obtained from peripheral blood. The chain couples TRBV5-6 to TRBJ1-1; TRBD1 is a possible D gene (6 bases). The TCR comes from a woman in her 70s with acute or convalescent COVID-19. CDR3 amino acids: CASSHGRGARENTEAFF. The CDR3 nucleotides are TGTGCCAGCTCCCATGGACGGGGGGCCAGAGAGAACACTGAAGCTTTCTTT.